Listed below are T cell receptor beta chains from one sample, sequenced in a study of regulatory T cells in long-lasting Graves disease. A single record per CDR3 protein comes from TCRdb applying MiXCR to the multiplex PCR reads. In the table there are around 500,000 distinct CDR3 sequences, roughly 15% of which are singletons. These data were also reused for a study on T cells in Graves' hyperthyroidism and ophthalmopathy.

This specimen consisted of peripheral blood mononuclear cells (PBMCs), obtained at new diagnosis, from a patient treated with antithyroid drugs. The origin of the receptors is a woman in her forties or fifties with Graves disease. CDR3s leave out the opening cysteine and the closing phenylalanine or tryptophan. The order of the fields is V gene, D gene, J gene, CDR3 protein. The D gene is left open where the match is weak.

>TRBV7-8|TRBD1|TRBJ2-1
ASSLAGGQANNEQF
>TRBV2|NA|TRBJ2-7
ASKMGLEQY
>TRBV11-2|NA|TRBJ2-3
ASSFFRRTEGTDTQY
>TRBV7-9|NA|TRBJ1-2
ASSYVRNGYT
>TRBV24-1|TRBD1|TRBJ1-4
ATSDGGQGGGEKLF
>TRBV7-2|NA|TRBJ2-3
ASSRIGGGYTDTQY
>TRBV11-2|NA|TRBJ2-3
ASSPYGAIGDTQY
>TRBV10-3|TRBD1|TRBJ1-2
AIRGTERNYGYT
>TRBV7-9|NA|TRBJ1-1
ASSLVGAEAF
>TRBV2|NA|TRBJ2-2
ASRVPGTLNTGELF
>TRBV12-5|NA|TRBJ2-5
ASGYMNEGGETQY
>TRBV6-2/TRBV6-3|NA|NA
ASSSPTGGALYEQY
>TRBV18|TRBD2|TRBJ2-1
ASSPGAGGPDEQF
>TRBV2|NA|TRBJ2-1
ASLRIQWEQF
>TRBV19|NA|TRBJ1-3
ASSTGESGNTIY
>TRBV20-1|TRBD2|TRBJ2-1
SARDQRGRNLF
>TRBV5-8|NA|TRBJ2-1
ASNAPQDHNEQF
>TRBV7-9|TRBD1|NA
ASSYQEGDRVYEQY
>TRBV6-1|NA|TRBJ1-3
ASTKGGLISGNTIY
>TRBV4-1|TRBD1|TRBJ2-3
ASSQEDRDGDTQY
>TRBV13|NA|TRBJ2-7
ASSLGPITANYEQY
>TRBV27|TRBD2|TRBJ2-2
ASAKGLAGVELF
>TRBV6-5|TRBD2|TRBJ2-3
ASSYSTSGDTSTDTQY
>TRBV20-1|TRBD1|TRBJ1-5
SARHRDRDLQPQH
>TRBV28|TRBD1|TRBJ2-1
ASRDRDEQF
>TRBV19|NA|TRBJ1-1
ASSIALTYTEAF
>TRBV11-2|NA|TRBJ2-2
ASSSSYANTGELF
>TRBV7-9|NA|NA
ASSSTPVETQY
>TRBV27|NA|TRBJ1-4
ASSLTGWREKLF
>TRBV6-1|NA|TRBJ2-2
ASKYRVENTGELF
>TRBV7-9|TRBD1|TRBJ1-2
ASSDRGHGYT
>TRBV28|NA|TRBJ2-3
ASSFWGTSTDTQY
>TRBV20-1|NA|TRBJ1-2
SAREAEGSNGYT
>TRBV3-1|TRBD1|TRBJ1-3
ASSRGTGYGNTIY
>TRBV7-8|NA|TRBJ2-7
ASSGRRSRSYEQY
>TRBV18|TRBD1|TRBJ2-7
ASSPLGQERGLYEQY
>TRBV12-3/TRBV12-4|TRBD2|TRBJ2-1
ASSLVVSGATDEQF
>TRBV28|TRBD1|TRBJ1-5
ASSSQDRARSQPQH
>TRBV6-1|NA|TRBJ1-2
ASKPPAGSDGYT
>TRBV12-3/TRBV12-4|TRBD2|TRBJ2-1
ASSLQRGGSEQF
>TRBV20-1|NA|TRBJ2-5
SARDRKRGAQETQY
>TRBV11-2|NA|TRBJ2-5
ASSLDWGETQY
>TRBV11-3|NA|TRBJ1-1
ASKVGGGTEAF
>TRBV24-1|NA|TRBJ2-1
ATSDRRGYNEQF
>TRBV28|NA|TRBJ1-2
ASSFLVGHNYGYT
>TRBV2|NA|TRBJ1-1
ASSEERGDTEAF
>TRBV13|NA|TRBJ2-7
ASSLGDYYEQY
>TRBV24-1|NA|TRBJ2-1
ATSDSTGGGRF
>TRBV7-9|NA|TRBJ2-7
ASSLWDKPWEQY
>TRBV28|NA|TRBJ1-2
ASSFRGRGYGYT
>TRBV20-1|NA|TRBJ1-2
SAPPPQGNYT
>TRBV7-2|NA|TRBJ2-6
ASSPGSGANVLT